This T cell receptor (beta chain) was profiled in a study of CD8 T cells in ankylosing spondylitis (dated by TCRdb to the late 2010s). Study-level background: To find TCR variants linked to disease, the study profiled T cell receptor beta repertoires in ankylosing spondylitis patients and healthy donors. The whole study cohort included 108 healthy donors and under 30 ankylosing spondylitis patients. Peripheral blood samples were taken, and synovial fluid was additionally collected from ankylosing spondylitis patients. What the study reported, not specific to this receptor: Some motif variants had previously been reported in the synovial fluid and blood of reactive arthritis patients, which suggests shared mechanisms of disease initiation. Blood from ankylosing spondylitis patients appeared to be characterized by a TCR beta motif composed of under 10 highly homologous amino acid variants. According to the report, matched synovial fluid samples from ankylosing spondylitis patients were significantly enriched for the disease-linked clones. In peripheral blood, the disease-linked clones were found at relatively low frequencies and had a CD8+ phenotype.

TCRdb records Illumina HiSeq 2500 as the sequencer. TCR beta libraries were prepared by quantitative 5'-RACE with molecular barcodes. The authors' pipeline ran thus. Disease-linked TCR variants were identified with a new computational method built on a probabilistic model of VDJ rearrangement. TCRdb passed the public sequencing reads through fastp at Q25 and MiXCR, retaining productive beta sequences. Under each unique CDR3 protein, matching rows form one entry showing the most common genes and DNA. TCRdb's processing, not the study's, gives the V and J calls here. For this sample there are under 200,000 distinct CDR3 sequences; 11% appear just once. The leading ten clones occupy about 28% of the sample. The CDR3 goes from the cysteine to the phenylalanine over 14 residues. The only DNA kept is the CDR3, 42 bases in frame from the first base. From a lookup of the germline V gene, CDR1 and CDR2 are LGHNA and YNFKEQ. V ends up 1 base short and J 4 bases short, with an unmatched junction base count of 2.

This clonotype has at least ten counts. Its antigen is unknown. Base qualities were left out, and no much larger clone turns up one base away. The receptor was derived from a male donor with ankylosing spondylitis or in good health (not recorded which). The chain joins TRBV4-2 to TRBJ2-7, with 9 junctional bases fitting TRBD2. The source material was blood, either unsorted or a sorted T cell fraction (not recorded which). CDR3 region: CASSQGLAVYEQYF. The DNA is TGTGCCAGCAGCCAAGGACTAGCGGTGTACGAGCAGTACTTC.